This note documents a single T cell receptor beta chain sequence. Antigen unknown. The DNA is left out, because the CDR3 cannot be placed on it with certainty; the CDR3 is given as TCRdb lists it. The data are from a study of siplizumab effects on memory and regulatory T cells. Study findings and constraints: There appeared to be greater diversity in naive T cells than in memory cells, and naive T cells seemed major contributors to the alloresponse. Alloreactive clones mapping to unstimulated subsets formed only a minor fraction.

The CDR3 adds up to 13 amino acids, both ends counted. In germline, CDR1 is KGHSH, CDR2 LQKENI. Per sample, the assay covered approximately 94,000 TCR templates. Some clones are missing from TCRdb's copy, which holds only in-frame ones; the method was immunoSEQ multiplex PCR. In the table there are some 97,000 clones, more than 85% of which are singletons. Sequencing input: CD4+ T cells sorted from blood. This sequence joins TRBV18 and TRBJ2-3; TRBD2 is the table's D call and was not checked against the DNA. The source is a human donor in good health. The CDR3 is CASSLQERIRSIF.